This TCR beta chain stems from a study of T cell repertoires in cytomegalovirus infection. Study context: Both CMV infection and a matching HLA type were indicated by public TCR beta signatures. Study observations and caveats: HLA-C-restricted, CMV-specific TCR beta clonotypes were dominant ex vivo. There were carriers of CMV plus the relevant HLA, and cumulative public TCR beta family frequency identified them.

The length of the CDR3 is 16 residues. Germline lookup yields CDR1 SEHNR and CDR2 FQNEAQ (reference sequence). V trimming: 4 bases; J trimming: 5 bases; junction bases outside the gene matches: 7. TCRdb re-called the reads with MiXCR, one entry per CDR3 protein. The data contain roughly 310,000 distinct CDR3 sequences, 15% to 20% of them singletons. This clonotype was picked up many times. What it binds is unknown. The sample was PBMCs. The receptor comes from a human donor in good health (CMV status not recorded). Some clones in this sample may be carry-over from other donors' samples. V is TRBV7-9 and J is TRBJ2-3, with 12 bases that match TRBD2. The CDR3 sequence: CASSYELAGGGDTQYF. CDR3 sequence (DNA): TGTGCCAGCAGCTACGAACTAGCGGGAGGAGGAGATACGCAGTATTTT.